This T cell receptor (beta chain) was documented in a study of regulatory T cells in long-lasting Graves disease. The CDR3 has 15 residues. The germline V gene has CDR1 LGHNA and CDR2 YSLEER. V shed 2 bases, J shed 4 bases, and the junction held 5 bases outside the gene matches. Combining iRepertoire HTBI primers with Arm-PCR of CDR3 regions, the authors built TCR beta libraries. TCRdb redid the calling of the multiplex PCR reads with MiXCR, one entry per CDR3 protein. This sample has more than 350,000 distinct CDR3 sequences, with around 20% found just once. In its sample, this clonotype was seen a few times. Time point of the sample: persistent/refractory GD, antithyroid drugs over 5 years with positive TRAb. PBMC RNA was the source of the TCR library.

This rearrangement joins TRBV4-3 to TRBJ2-1; the match to TRBD2 covers 7 bases. Source: peripheral blood mononuclear cells (PBMCs), taken when the disease was refractory, from a patient treated with antithyroid drugs. This receptor was obtained from a female donor with Graves disease. CDR3 bases: TGCGCCAGCAGCCAACCGACTAGCAGGTACAATGAGCAGTTCTTC. Residues: CASSQPTSRYNEQFF.